Described below is a single TCR beta chain sequence and its context. This clone has a single count. It lacks a known antigen. Per-base qualities were not stored, and no clone one base away is much larger. The immunoSEQ Assay, a bias-controlled multiplex PCR, was used to amplify TCRbeta CDR3 regions from genomic DNA. In the paper's pipeline: Nucleated cell counts per sample were estimated from amplification of reference gene primers within the assay. To quantify the absolute abundance of each unique TCRbeta CDR3 rearrangement, sequence reads were collapsed and filtered. Productive Simpson clonality was computed per sample as the square root of Simpson's diversity index over productive rearrangements. TCRdb's version of the immuneACCESS table is confined to in-frame rearrangements and falls short of the full clone set. An unresolved V gene accounts for under half of the shortfall where checked; the remainder is of unknown origin. From that table come the V and J calls and clone size; the DNA was used to work out D and trimming. In this sample the table shows around 260,000 clones, about 86% of which occur a single time. Clones ranked in the top ten supply under 2.5% of the sample.

Whole blood was collected in K2EDTA tubes by collaborating institutions according to the institutions' own protocols. Collaborator samples were shipped for TCRbeta analysis as frozen whole blood, isolated PBMCs, or DNA extracted from either sample type. This sample was taken from a study of blood T cell repertoires in COVID-19 (dated by TCRdb to 2020 to 2021). Some background on the complete study: Samples from collaborators originated in the United States, Italy and Spain and spanned both the acute and convalescent phases of COVID-19. The prospective study material was composed of cDNA or gDNA derived from T cells, B-cell-depleted T cells, or PBMCs. A freely available public database, intended as a resource for researchers studying the immune response to SARS-CoV-2, is where the repertoires were released. Nearly every sample came with metadata listing a de-identified subject ID, COVID-19 status, age in years and sex. The samples were drawn from the first 160 participants of the ongoing ImmuneRACE study and from over a thousand subjects provided by 6 global collaborators. Where available, HLA class I and class II types were taken from metadata supplied by the sample provider and were not determined by assay-based typing. Deeply sampled blood TCRbeta repertoires from subjects exposed to, actively infected with, or recovered from COVID-19 were included in the dataset.

Beyond this particular receptor, the publication reports: The quantity of clinical and demographic metadata differed by source and by participant and was supplied without curation.

The CDR3, cysteine through phenylalanine, is 16 amino acids long. Of all the DNA, just the CDR3 is kept, 48 bases in frame from base 1. The germline V gene (reference sequence) specifies SGHNT as CDR1 and YYREEE as CDR2. The junction shows trimming of 3 bases on V and 2 bases on J, and the gene matches do not reach 7 bases of it. The sequenced material came from peripheral blood. This TCR came from a man aged 25-45 years with active or convalescent COVID-19. The V gene is TRBV5-4 and the J gene is TRBJ1-3; 8 bases in the middle match TRBD1. The encoded CDR3 is CASSWGDRLTGNTIYF. The DNA is as follows: TGTGCCAGCAGCTGGGGGGACAGGCTCACTGGAAACACCATATATTTT.